This note documents a single TCR beta chain sequence. The data were obtained in a study of blood T cell repertoires in COVID-19. Study-wide background: Some COVID-19 samples were acute and others convalescent; all came from the United States, Italy and Spain.

Recruits, aged roughly 18 to 89 years, lived in 20 to 30 US areas. The germline V and J ends were trimmed by 4 bases and 0 bases, with 7 bases remaining between them. The germline V gene has CDR1 SGHTA and CDR2 FQGNSA. This CDR3 has 14 amino acids. Assay: immunoSEQ multiplex PCR; the TCRdb copy retains only in-frame clones and omits some. The sample lists more than 250,000 clones, around 84% seen once, with about 9.4% in the top ten. This chain links TRBV7-2 with TRBJ1-5; D not certain. This sequence originates from a woman aged 18-29 years who had recovered from COVID-19. Sequencing input: PBMCs or T cells enriched from blood (not recorded which). The CDR3 nucleotides read TGTGCCAGCAGCTATAAATATAGCAATCAGCCCCAGCATTTT. Its translation is CASSYKYSNQPQHF.